The T cell receptor (beta chain) described here comes from a study of radiotherapy plus CTLA-4 blockade in lung cancer (dated by TCRdb to 2016 to 2019). Regarding the research as a whole: Objective responses were observed in 18% of enrolled patients, and disease control was achieved in less than 35%. The research as a whole found: Early dynamic changes in blood T cell clones, together with increased serum interferon-beta after radiation, were reported as the strongest predictors of response. After treatment with radiotherapy and ipilimumab, TCR clones that originated in tumors expanded in peripheral blood.

The CDR3 contains 13 residues, cysteine and phenylalanine counted. Left in the record is the CDR3 DNA by itself, 39 bases read in frame from the first base. As encoded in the germline V gene, CDR1 is MDHEN while CDR2 is SYDVKM. V is pared back by 5 bases and J by 8 bases, with 15 bases lying between the germline termini. Preparation of the library involved the immunoSEQ multiplex PCR assay. TCRdb holds this immuneACCESS table with in-frame rearrangements only. Some clones are missing; in checked studies, unresolved V genes explain under half, and the rest has no known cause. Recorded for this sample are 90,000 to 100,000 clones; 82% of them occurred a single time. Roughly 24% of the sample rests with the top ten. As concerns this clone: Its binding antigen is unknown. One base away there is no much larger clone; base qualities are not given.

In this study, focal radiation therapy paired with CTLA-4 blockade (ipilimumab) was tested in patients who had chemo-refractory metastatic non-small-cell lung cancer. The sample was peripheral blood, taken from a patient treated with radiotherapy plus ipilimumab. The receptor comes from a human donor with non-small cell lung cancer that progressed on radiotherapy plus ipilimumab. Rearrangement joined TRBV28 to TRBJ1-2; the D gene is unclear. The sequence in DNA is TGTGCCAGCAGTGGAGGGTCAAAGCGAGGCTACACCTTC. Its protein is CASSGGSKRGYTF.